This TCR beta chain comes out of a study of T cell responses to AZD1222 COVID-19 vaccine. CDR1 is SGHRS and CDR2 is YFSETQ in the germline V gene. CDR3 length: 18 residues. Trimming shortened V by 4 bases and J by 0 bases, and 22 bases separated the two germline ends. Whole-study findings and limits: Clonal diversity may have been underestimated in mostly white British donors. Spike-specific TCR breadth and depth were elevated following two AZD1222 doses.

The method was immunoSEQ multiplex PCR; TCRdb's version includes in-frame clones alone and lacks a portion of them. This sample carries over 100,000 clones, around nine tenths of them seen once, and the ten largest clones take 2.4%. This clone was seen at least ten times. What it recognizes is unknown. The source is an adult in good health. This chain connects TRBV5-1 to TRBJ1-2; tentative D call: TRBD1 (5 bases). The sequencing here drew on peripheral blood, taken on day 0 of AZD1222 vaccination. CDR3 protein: CASSLEAMRGHANYGYTF. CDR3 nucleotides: TGCGCCAGCAGCCTTGAGGCGATGCGGGGCCACGCTAACTATGGCTACACCTTC.